This entry concerns a single T cell receptor beta chain. Trimming left V 2 bases short and J 5 bases short, with 15 bases between. CDR3 length: 14 residues. From germline, CDR1 is GTSNPN and CDR2 SVGIG (reference sequence). This record comes from a study of OX40 agonist ivuxolimab in advanced cancers. Across the study: It was ivuxolimab, an agonistic anti-OX40 (CD134) antibody, that patients were treated with. Hepatocellular carcinoma, melanoma, renal cell or head and neck cancer was diagnosed in the dose-escalation patients. In this trial design, patients received ivuxolimab intravenously at 0.01 to 10 mg/kg every 2 weeks.

Data came from immunoSEQ multiplex PCR; TCRdb stores just in-frame clones and leaves some out. Of around 100,000 clones listed, 85% to 95% are singletons. The chain is built from TRBV30 and TRBJ1-1, with unresolved D. This sequence originates from an adult with an advanced solid tumor such as melanoma, head and neck, liver or kidney cancer. The source material was CD4+ or CD8+ T cells sorted from blood, sampled in a trial of the OX40 agonist ivuxolimab. The CDR3 nucleotides read TGTGCCTGGAGTCAACACCGACCTTTTACTGAAGCTTTCTTT. Encoded protein: CAWSQHRPFTEAFF.